Included here is one TCR beta chain sequence, with context. The antigen remains unidentified. The source of the sample is a study of beta chain features in type 1 diabetes. Notes on the study in general: Moderate yet significant TCRB CDR3 shortening was seen in Type 1 diabetes patients in all four CD4+ subsets. Type 1 diabetes patients had fewer VDJ junction insertions and more deletions.

As every portion of the isolated RNA was reverse transcribed, the sequencing read expressed TCRB transcripts. Average reads for naive, central memory and regulatory T cell samples were about 3.6 million. Some clones are missing from TCRdb's copy, which holds only in-frame ones; the method was immunoSEQ multiplex PCR. Of approximately 37,000 clones in the sample, around 45% are singletons; the top ten hold more than 0.6%. Naive, central memory, regulatory and stem cell-like memory cells within the CD4+ compartment were sorted using CD45RO/CCR7/CD25/CD127/CD95/CD27. This receptor was taken from a woman aged 18-29 years in good health. What was sequenced was central memory CD4+ T cells from blood.

Here the CDR3 DNA reads TGTGCCAGCAGCGAGGACAGGGCGAGTAATTCACCCCTCCACTTT. It is translated as CASSEDRASNSPLHF. This sequence joins TRBV9 and TRBJ1-6; 8 bases map to TRBD1. V lost 3 bases, J lost 6 bases, and 5 bases stayed unmatched. This CDR3 is built from 15 residues. Germline CDR1 SGDLS, CDR2 YYNGEE.